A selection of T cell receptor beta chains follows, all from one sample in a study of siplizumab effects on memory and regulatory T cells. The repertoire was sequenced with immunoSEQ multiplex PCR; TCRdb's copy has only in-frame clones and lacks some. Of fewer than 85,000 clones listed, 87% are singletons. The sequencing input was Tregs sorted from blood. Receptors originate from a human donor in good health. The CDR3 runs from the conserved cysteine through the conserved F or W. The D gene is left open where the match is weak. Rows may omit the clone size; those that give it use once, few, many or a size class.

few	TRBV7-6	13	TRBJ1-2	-	TGTGCCAGCAGCTTACGTTTTAACTATGGCTACACCTTC	CASSLRFNYGYTF
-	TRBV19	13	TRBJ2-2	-	TGTGCCAGTAGTTTTCGGAACACCGGGGAGCTGTTTTTT	CASSFRNTGELFF
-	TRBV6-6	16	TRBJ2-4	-	TGTGCCAGCAGTTCCCGACTGCTGCTAGCCAAAAACATTCAGTACTTC	CASSSRLLLAKNIQYF
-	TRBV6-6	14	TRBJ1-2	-	TGTGCCAGCAGTTACTCAAGGGTCAACTATGGCTACACCTTC	CASSYSRVNYGYTF
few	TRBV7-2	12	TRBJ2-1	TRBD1	TGTGCCAGCTGGGGACAGGGGGGGCGGCAGTTCTTC	CASWGQGGRQFF
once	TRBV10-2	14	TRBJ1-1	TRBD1	TGCGCCACTAAGGGGGCAGACTTGAACACTGAAGCTTTCTTT	CATKGADLNTEAFF
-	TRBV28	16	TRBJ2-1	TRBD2	TGTGCCAGCAGTACCTTTAGCGGGGGCTCTAACAATGAGCAGTTCTTC	CASSTFSGGSNNEQFF
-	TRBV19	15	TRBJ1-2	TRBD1	TGTGCCAGTAGTGCATTGGACAGGTTTAACTATGGCTACACCTTC	CASSALDRFNYGYTF
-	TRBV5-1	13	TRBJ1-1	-	TGCGCCAGCAGCTTTTCAGAGAACACTGAAGCTTTCTTT	CASSFSENTEAFF
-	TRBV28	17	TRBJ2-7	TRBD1	TGTGCCAGCAGTTCCCGACCCGGGACAGGGGGGAATAACGAGCAGTACTTC	CASSSRPGTGGNNEQYF
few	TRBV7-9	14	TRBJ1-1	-	TGTGCCAGCAGCTTAGAACAGTTGAACACTGAAGCTTTCTTT	CASSLEQLNTEAFF
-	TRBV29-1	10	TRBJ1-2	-	TGCAGCGTTTCCGGGGGAGGCTACACCTTC	CSVSGGGYTF
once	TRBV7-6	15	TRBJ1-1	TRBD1	TGTGCCAGCAGCCCGACGACAGGGTTGTTCACTGAAGCTTTCTTT	CASSPTTGLFTEAFF
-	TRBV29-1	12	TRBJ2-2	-	TGCAGCGTTGGCTGGGTTTCCGGGGAGCTGTTTTTT	CSVGWVSGELFF
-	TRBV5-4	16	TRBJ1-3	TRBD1	TGTGCCAGCAGCCCCGGGGACAGGGGCTATGGAAACACCATATATTTT	CASSPGDRGYGNTIYF
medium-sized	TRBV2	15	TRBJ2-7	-	TGTGCCAGCAGTCGCACCGACAGGAAATCCTACGAGCAGTACTTC	CASSRTDRKSYEQYF
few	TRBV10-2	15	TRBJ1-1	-	TGCGCCAGCAGTGTCCTGGTGGGCAGGACAGCTGAAGCTTTCTTT	CASSVLVGRTAEAFF
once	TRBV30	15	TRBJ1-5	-	TGTGCCTGGAGTGTGGGGGGAGCGGGCAATCAGCCCCAGCATTTT	CAWSVGGAGNQPQHF
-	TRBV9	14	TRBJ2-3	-	TGTGCCAGCAGCGTAACGGACCGAAAGGATACGCAGTATTTT	CASSVTDRKDTQYF
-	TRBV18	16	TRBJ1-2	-	TGTGCCAGCTCACCGGTGGGGGGGCTCGTAAACTATGGCTACACCTTC	CASSPVGGLVNYGYTF
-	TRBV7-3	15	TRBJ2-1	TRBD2	TGTGCCAGCAGCCCCCAAAGCGGGGGGGCCAATGAGCAGTTCTTC	CASSPQSGGANEQFF
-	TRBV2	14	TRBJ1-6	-	TGTGCCAGCAGGGAGAGATCCGGGGGATCACCCCTCCACTTT	CASRERSGGSPLHF
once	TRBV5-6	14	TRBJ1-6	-	TGTGCCAGCAGCTTTTTCCAGGGAGGGTCACCCCTCCACTTT	CASSFFQGGSPLHF
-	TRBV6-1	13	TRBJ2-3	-	TGTGCCACCGGGACCCTGGGGACAGATACGCAGTATTTT	CATGTLGTDTQYF
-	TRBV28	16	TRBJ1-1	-	TGTGCCAGCAACCTCCTCGACGGAGACATTTTGGCTGAAGCTTTCTTT	CASNLLDGDILAEAFF
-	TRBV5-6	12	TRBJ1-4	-	TGTGCCAGCGCGGCGGGGAATGAAAAACTGTTTTTT	CASAAGNEKLFF
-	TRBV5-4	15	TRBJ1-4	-	TGTGCCAGCAGCTTGGTGGCGGGCCTTAATGAAAAACTGTTTTTT	CASSLVAGLNEKLFF
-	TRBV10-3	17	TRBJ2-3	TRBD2	TGTGCCATCAGTGAGGCTAGCGGGGGAATTGGCACAGATACGCAGTATTTT	CAISEASGGIGTDTQYF
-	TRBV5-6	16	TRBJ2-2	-	TGTGCCAGCAGCCCCGCGGGGCAGGTGAACACCGGGGAGCTGTTTTTT	CASSPAGQVNTGELFF
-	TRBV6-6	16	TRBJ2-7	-	TGTGCCAGCAGTTACTCGACCAAGACAGCCCCCTACGAGCAGTACTTC	CASSYSTKTAPYEQYF
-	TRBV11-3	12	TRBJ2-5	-	TGTGCCAGCAGCTTAGGGGACGGAACCCAGTACTTC	CASSLGDGTQYF
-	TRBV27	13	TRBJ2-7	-	TGTGCCAGCAGTTTGGCAGGGCCCTACGAGCAGTACTTC	CASSLAGPYEQYF
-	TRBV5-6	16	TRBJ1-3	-	TGTGCCAGCAGCTTCGCAGTGTCAGGGACTGGAAACACCATATATTTT	CASSFAVSGTGNTIYF
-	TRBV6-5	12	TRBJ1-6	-	TGTGCCAGCAGTTACTTGAATTCACCCCTCCACTTT	CASSYLNSPLHF
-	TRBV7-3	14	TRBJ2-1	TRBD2	TGTGCCAGCAGCTTACCGACTAGCCCTCACCGCCCGTTCTTC	CASSLPTSPHRPFF
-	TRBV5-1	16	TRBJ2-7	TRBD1	TGCGCCAGCAGCTTGGCGGCGGCGACAGGGCACTACGAGCAGTACTTC	CASSLAAATGHYEQYF
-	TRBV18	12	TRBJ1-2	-	TGTGCCAGCTCACCAGGCACCTATGGCTACACCTTC	CASSPGTYGYTF
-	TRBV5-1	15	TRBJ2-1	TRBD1	TGCGCCAGCAGCTCAGGACAGGTATGGTACAATGAGCAGTTCTTC	CASSSGQVWYNEQFF
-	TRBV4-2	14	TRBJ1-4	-	TGTGCCAGCAGCCGGAGTTTAACTAATGAAAAACTGTTTTTT	CASSRSLTNEKLFF
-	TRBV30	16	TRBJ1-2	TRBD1	TGTGCCTGGAGAGGGAGCGGGACAGGGGGCCTCTATGGCTACACCTTC	CAWRGSGTGGLYGYTF
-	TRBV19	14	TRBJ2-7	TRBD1	TGTGCCAGTAGTATAGAAGGGACAGGCTACGAGCAGTACTTC	CASSIEGTGYEQYF
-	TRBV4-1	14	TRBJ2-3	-	TGCGCCAGCAGCGACCGGGTTACTACAGATACGCAGTATTTT	CASSDRVTTDTQYF
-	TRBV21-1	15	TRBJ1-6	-	TGTGCCAGCAGCCCACCGGGACAGAATAATTCACCCCTCCACTTT	CASSPPGQNNSPLHF
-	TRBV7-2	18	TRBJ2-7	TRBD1	TGTGCCAGCAGCTTAAAGGGACAGGGGGCCCTGTTCAGGGGCGAGCAGTACTTC	CASSLKGQGALFRGEQYF
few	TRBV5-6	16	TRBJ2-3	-	TGTGCCAGCAGGTTTATAGGACTGGGACCCCACAATACGCAGTATTTT	CASRFIGLGPHNTQYF
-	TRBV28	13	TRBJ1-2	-	TGTGCCAGCAGTTCCGCGGGAAACTATGGCTACACCTTC	CASSSAGNYGYTF
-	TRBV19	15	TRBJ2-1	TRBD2	TGTGCCAGTAGTATAGCGGGGGGGCCCTACAATGAGCAGTTCTTC	CASSIAGGPYNEQFF
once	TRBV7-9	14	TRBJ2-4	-	TGTGCCAGTCACCCGGGCGCCTTGGAAAACATTCAGTACTTC	CASHPGALENIQYF
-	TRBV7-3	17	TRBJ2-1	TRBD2	TGTGCCAGCAGCTTAATTGTTTCTAGCGGGGGGGCCCGTGAGCAGTTCTTC	CASSLIVSSGGAREQFF
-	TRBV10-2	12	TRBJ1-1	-	TGCGCCAGCAGTGGAGGCCCTTCAGAAGCTTTCTTT	CASSGGPSEAFF
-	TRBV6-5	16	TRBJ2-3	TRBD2	TGTGCCAGCAGTTACTCGAGCGGGGGGGCCATGGGTACGCAGTATTTT	CASSYSSGGAMGTQYF
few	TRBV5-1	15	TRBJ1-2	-	TGCGCCAGCAGCTTGGGGCAGGGGAATGGCTATGGCTACACCTTC	CASSLGQGNGYGYTF
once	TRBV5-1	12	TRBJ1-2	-	TGCGCCAGCAGTTCTGACAGGTGGGGCTACACCTTC	CASSSDRWGYTF
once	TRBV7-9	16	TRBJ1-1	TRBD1	TGTGCCAGCAGCTCAAAGACAGGGGCGATTCCCTCTGAAGCTTTCTTT	CASSSKTGAIPSEAFF
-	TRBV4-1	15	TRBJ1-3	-	TGCGCCAGCAGCCAAGGGTGGGGAGACGGAAACACCATATATTTT	CASSQGWGDGNTIYF
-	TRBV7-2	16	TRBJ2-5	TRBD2	TGTGCCAGCAGCCTGGGACTAGCGGGGGGGCGAGAGACCCAGTACTTC	CASSLGLAGGRETQYF
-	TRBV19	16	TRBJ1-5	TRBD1	TGTGCCAGTAGGGACCCCGCGGGACAGGGGAATCAGCCCCAGCATTTT	CASRDPAGQGNQPQHF
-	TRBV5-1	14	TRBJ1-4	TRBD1	TGCGCCAGCAGCCCGGGACAGGGAGGTGAAAAACTGTTTTTT	CASSPGQGGEKLFF
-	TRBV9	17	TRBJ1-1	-	TGTGCCAGCAGCACGTCATACAAAACAGGTACGAAGACTGAAGCTTTCTTT	CASSTSYKTGTKTEAFF